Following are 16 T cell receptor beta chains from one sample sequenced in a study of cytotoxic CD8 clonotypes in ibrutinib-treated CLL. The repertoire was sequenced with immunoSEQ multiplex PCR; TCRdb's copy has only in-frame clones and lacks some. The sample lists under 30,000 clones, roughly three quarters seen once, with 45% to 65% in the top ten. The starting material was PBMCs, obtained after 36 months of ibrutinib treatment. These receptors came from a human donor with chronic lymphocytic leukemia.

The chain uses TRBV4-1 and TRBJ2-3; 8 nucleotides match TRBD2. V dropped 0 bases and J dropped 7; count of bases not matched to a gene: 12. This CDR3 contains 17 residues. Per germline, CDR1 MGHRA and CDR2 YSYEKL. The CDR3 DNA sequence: TGCGCCAGCAGCCAAGAAGAGAGCGGGGGAGTTCATTATACGCAGTATTTT. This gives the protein CASSQEESGGVHYTQYF.

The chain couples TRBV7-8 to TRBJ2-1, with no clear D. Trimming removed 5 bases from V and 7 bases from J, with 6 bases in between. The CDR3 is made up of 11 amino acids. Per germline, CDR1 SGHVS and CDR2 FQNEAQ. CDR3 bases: TGTGCCAGCAGCCTGTGGAATGAGCAGTTCTTC. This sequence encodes CASSLWNEQFF. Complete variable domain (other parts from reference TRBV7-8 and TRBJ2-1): GAGVSQSPRYKVAKRGQDVALRCDPISGHVSLFWYQQALGQGPEFLTYFQNEAQLDKSGLPSDRFFAERPEGSVSTLKIQRTQQEDSAVYLCASSLWNEQFFGPGTRLTVL.

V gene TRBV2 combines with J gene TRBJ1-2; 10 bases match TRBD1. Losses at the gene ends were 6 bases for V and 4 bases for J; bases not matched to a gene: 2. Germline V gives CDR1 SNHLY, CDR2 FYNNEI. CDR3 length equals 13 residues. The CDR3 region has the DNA TGTGCCAGCAGGACAGGGGGCTTCTATGGCTACACCTTC. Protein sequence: CASRTGGFYGYTF. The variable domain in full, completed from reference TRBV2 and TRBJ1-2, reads EPEVTQTPSHQVTQMGQEVILRCVPISNHLYFYWYRQILGQKVEFLVSFYNNEISEKSEIFDDQFSVERPDGSNFTLKIRSTKLEDSAMYFCASRTGGFYGYTFGSGTRLTVV.

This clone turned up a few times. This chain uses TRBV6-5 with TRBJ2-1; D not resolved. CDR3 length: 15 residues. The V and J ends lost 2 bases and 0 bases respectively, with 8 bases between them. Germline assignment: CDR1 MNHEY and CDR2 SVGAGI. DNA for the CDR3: TGTGCCAGCAGTTACGGTACGCCCTCCTACAATGAGCAGTTCTTC. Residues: CASSYGTPSYNEQFF.

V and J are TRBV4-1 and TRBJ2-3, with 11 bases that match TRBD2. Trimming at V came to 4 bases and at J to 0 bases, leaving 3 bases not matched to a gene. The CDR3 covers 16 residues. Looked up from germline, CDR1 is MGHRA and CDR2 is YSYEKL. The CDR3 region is CASSRSGGASTDTQYF. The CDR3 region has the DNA TGCGCCAGCAGCCGTAGCGGGGGGGCTAGCACAGATACGCAGTATTTT.

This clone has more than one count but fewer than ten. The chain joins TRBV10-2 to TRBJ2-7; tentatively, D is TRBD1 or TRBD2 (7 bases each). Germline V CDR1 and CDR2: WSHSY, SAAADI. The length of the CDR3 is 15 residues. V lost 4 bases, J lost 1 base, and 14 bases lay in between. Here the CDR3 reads CASSGGEGASYEQYF. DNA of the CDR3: TGCGCCAGCAGTGGGGGGGAGGGGGCGTCCTACGAGCAGTACTTC.

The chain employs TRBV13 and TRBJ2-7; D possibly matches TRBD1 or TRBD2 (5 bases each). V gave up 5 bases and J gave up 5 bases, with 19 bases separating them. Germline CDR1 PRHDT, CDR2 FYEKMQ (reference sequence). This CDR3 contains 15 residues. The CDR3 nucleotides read TGTGCCAGCAGCCCCGACACCGGGACGAGAAACGAGCAGTACTTC. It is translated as CASSPDTGTRNEQYF.

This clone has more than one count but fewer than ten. Here the CDR3 DNA reads TGTGCCAGCAGTTACGAGGGGGCGCGTCCCGGGGAGCTGTTTTTT. The encoded protein is CASSYEGARPGELFF. The chain couples TRBV6-5 to TRBJ2-2; TRBD1 agrees at 7 bases. Germline V CDR1 and CDR2: MNHEY, SVGAGI. The length of the CDR3 is 15 residues. With V trimmed by 2 bases and J by 6 bases, 6 bases remained unmatched.

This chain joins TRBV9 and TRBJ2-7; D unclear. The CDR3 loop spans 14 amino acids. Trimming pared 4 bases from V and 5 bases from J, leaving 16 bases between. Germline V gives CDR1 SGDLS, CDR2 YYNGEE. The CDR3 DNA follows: TGTGCCAGCAGCCCGGGTATAAAGATTGACGAGCAGTACTTC. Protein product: CASSPGIKIDEQYF.

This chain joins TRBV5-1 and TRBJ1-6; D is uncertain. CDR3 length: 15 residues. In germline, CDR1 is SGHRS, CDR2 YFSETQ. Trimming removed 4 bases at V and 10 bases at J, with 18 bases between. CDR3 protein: CASSLRLASMSPLHF. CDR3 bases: TGCGCCAGCAGCCTCCGACTAGCTTCAATGTCACCCCTCCACTTT. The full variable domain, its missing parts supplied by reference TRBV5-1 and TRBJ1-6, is KAGVTQTPRYLIKTRGQQVTLSCSPISGHRSVSWYQQTPGQGLQFLFEYFSETQRNKGNFPGRFSGRQFSNSRSEMNVSTLELGDSALYLCASSLRLASMSPLHFGNGTRLTVT.

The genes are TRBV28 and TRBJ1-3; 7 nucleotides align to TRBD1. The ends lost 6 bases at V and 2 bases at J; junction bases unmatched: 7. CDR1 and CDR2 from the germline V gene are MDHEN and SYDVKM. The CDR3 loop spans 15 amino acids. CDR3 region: CASRLRGQTGNTIYF. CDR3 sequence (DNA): TGTGCCAGCAGACTTAGGGGGCAGACTGGAAACACCATATATTTT.

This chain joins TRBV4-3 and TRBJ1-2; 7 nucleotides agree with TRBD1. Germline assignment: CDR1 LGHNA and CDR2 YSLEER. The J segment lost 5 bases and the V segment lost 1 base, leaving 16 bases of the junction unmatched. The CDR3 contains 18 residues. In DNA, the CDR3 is TGCGCCAGCAGCCAAGCAAAGATGACAGGGCTCTTTGATTATGGCTACACCTTC. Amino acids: CASSQAKMTGLFDYGYTF.

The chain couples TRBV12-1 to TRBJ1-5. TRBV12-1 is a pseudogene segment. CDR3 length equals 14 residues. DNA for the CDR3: TGTGCCAGCAGTGCGAGAGATAGCAATCAGCCCCAGCATTTT. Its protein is CASSARDSNQPQHF.

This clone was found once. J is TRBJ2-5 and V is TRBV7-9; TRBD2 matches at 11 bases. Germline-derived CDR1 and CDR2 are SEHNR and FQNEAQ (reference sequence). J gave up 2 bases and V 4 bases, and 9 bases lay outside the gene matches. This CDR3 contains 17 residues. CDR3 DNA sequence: TGTGCCAGCAGCTCTTCTAGCGGGGGGTTTTTTCAAGAGACCCAGTACTTC. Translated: CASSSSSGGFFQETQYF.

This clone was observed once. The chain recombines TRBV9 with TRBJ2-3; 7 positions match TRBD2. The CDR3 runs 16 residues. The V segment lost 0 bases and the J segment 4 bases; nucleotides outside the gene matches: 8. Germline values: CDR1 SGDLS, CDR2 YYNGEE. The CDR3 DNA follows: TGTGCCAGCAGCGTAGCTAGCGGCGGGGAAGCAGATACGCAGTATTTT. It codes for CASSVASGGEADTQYF. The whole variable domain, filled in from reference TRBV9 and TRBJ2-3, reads DSGVTQTPKHLITATGQRVTLRCSPRSGDLSVYWYQQSLDQGLQFLIQYYNGEERAKGNILERFSAQQFPDLHSELNLSSLELGDSALYFCASSVASGGEADTQYFGPGTRLTVL.

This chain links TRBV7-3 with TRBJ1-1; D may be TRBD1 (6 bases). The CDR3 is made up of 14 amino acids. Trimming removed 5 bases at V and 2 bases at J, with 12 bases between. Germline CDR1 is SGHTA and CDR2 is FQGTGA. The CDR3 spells CASSADSLNTEAFF. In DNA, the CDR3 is TGTGCCAGCAGCGCGGACAGCTTAAACACTGAAGCTTTCTTT.